This T cell receptor beta chain was recovered during a study of blood T cells in healthy people across ages. Whole-study findings and limits: The recorded TCR beta diversity per million T cells decreased in a roughly linear manner with age.

For this clonotype: Antigen specificity is unknown. A much larger clone differs from this one at a single base, so this may be a read error.

Whenever a sample was processed, at least 7 million PBMCs were isolated. Alongside a J-beta primer mix, a sample-barcoded 5' primer served in a second PCR lasting roughly 6 to 11 cycles. Each TCR beta cDNA got a 12-nucleotide random molecular identifier. One entry per CDR3 protein, called by TCRdb with MiXCR from the 5' RACE reads. The sample has 1.5 million to 2 million distinct CDR3 sequences, 25% to 30% seen once; the top ten hold 7.7%. V was pared by 6 bases and J by 5 bases, with 14 bases between. The germline CDR1 and CDR2 sequences are WNHNN and SYGVQD (reference sequence). The length of the CDR3 is 13 residues.

The receptor comes from a woman aged 25 to 39 in good health. This rearrangement joins TRBV10-1 to TRBJ2-7; D might be TRBD2 (5 bases). The sample was blood. The CDR3 is CASRESGIHEQYF. The CDR3 nucleotides read TGCGCCAGCAGGGAATCCGGGATCCACGAGCAGTACTTC.